This TCR beta chain originates from a study of regulatory T cells in long-lasting Graves disease. This clonotype came up many times. Time point denoted: newly diagnosed GD, antithyroid drugs for less than 3 months. The TCR library used RNA extracted from PBMCs. In germline, CDR1 is MNHEY, CDR2 SVGEGT. The CDR3 totals 14 residues. V lost 6 bases to trimming and J lost 0 bases, with 9 bases between them. Building the TCR beta libraries relied on iRepertoire HTBI primers, and CDR3 regions underwent Arm-PCR. TCRdb re-analysed the multiplex PCR reads in MiXCR, keeping a single row per CDR3 protein. Among over 500,000 distinct CDR3 sequences listed, 16% were seen once. The sample was also reused in another study, on T cells in Graves' hyperthyroidism and ophthalmopathy.

This rearrangement joins TRBV6-2 or TRBV6-3 to TRBJ2-1; the D is unclear. The sample in question was peripheral blood mononuclear cells (PBMCs), obtained at new diagnosis, from a patient treated with antithyroid drugs. The sequence was obtained from a man aged 18 to 29 with Graves disease. Here the CDR3 reads CASRTDDSYNEQFF. CDR3 nucleotide sequence: TGTGCCAGCAGAACGGACGACTCCTACAATGAGCAGTTCTTC.